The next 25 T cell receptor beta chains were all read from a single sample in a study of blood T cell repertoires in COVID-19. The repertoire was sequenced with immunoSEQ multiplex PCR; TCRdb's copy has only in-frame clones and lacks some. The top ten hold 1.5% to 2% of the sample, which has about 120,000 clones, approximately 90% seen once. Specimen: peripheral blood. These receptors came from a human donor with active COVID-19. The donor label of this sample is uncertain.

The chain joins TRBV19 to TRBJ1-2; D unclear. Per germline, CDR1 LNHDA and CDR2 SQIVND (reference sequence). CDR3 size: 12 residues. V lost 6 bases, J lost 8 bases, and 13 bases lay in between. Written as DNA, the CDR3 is TGTGCCAGTAGGGAGCCCGACCGGGGCTACACCTTC. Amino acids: CASREPDRGYTF.

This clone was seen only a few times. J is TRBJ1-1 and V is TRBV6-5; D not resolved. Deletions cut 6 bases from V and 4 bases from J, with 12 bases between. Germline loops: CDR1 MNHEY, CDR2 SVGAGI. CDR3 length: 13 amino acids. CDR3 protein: CASSRRIGTEAFF. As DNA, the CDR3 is TGTGCCAGCAGCCGGAGAATTGGCACTGAAGCTTTCTTT.

CDR3 loop: CAIGAGEETQYF. CDR3 sequence (DNA): TGTGCCATCGGGGCAGGGGAAGAGACCCAGTACTTC. This chain links TRBV10-3 with TRBJ2-5, with D possibly matching TRBD1 (6 bases). The germline gives CDR1 ENHRY, CDR2 SYGVKD. V was shortened by 8 bases and J by 3 bases, with 10 bases between the two germline ends. The CDR3 is 12 residues long.

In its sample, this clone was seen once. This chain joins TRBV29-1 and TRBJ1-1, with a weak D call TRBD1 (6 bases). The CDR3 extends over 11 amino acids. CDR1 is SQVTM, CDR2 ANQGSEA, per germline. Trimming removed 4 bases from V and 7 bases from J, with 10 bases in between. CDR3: CSVGTELEAFF. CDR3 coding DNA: TGCAGCGTTGGGACAGAACTTGAAGCTTTCTTT.

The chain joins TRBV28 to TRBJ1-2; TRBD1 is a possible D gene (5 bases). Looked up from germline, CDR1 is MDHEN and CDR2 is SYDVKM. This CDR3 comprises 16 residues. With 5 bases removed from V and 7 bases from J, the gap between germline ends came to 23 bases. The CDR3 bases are TGTGCCAGCAGTAAACGCCCGACAGCCCCAAATGGTGGCTACACCTTC. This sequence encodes CASSKRPTAPNGGYTF.

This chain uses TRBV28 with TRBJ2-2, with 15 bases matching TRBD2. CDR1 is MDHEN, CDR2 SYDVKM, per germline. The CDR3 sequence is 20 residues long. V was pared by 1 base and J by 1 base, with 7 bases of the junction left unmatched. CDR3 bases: TGTGCCAGCAGTTTATCAGGACTAGCGGGGGGGCCCTTGAACACCGGGGAGCTGTTTTTT. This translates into CASSLSGLAGGPLNTGELFF. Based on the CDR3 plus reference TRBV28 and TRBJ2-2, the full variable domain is DVKVTQSSRYLVKRTGEKVFLECVQDMDHENMFWYRQDPGLGLRLIYFSYDVKMKEKGDIPEGYSVSREKKERFSLILESASTNQTSMYLCASSLSGLAGGPLNTGELFFGEGSRLTVL.

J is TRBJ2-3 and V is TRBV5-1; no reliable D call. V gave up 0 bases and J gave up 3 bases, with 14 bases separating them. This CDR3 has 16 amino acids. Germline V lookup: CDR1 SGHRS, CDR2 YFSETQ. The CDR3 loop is CASSLAEVVGTDTQYF. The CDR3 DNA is TGCGCCAGCAGCTTGGCCGAGGTAGTGGGTACAGATACGCAGTATTTT. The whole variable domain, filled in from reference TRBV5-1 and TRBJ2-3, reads KAGVTQTPRYLIKTRGQQVTLSCSPISGHRSVSWYQQTPGQGLQFLFEYFSETQRNKGNFPGRFSGRQFSNSRSEMNVSTLELGDSALYLCASSLAEVVGTDTQYFGPGTRLTVL.

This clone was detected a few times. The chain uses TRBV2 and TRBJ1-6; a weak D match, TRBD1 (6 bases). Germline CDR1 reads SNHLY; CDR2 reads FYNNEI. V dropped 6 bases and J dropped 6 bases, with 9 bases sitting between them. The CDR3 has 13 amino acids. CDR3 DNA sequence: TGTGCCAGCAGCCAGGGGTCTAATTCACCCCTCCACTTT. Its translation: CASSQGSNSPLHF.

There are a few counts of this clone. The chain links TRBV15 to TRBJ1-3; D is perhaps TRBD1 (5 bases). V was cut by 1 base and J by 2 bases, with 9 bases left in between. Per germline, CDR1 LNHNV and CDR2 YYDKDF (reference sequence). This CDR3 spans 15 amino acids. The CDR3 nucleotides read TGTGCCACCAGCAGAGTTGACAGTCCTGGAAACACCATATATTTT. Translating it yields CATSRVDSPGNTIYF.

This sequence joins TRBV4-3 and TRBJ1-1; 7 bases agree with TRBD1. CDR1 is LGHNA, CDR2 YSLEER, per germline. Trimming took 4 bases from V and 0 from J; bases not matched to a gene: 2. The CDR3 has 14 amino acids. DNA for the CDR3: TGCGCCAGCAGCCGGGACAGAGTGAACACTGAAGCTTTCTTT. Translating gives CASSRDRVNTEAFF.

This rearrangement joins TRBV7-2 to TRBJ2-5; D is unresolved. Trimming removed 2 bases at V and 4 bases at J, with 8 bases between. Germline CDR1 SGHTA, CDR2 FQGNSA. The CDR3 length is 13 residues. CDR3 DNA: TGTGCCAGCAGCTTAAATTTCTTAGAGACCCAGTACTTC. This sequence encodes CASSLNFLETQYF.

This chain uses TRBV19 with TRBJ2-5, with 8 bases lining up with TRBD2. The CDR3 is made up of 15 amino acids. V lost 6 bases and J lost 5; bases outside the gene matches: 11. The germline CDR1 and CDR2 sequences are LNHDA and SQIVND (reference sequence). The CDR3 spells CASSSRGGTVETQYF. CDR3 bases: TGTGCCAGTAGCTCCCGCGGGGGGACCGTGGAGACCCAGTACTTC.

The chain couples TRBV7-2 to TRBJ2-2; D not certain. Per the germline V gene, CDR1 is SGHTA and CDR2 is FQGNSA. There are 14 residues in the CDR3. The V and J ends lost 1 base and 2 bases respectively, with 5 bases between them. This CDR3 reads CASSLDRNTGELFF. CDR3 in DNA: TGTGCCAGCAGCTTAGACAGAAACACCGGGGAGCTGTTTTTT.

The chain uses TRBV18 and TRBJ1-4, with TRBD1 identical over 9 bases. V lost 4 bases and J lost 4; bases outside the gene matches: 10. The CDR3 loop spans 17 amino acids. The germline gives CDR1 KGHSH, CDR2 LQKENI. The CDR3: CASSLTRPGQGNEKLFF. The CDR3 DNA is TGTGCCAGCTCACTTACCCGACCGGGACAGGGTAATGAAAAACTGTTTTTT.

CDR3 bases: TGTGCCACCACCCTACAAGGGGCCCTCACAGATACGCAGTATTTT. Encoded protein: CATTLQGALTDTQYF. The gene calls are TRBV19 and TRBJ2-3; D might be TRBD1 (5 bases). CDR1 and CDR2 (germline): LNHDA, SQIVND (reference sequence). The CDR3 has 15 amino acids. V lost 10 bases to trimming and J lost 2 bases, with 19 bases between them.

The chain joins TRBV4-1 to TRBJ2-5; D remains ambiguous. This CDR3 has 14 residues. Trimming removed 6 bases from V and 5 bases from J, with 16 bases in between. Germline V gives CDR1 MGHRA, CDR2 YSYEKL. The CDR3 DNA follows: TGCGCCAGCAGTTTAAGTTTGGTCGAGGAGACCCAGTACTTC. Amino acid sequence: CASSLSLVEETQYF.

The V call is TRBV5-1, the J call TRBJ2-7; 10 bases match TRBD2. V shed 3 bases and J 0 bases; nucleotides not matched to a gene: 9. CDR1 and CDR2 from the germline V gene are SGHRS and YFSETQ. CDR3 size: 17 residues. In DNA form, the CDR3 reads TGCGCCAGCAGCTCCGGGACTAGCGTAAAGAGCTCCTACGAGCAGTACTTC. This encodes CASSSGTSVKSSYEQYF.

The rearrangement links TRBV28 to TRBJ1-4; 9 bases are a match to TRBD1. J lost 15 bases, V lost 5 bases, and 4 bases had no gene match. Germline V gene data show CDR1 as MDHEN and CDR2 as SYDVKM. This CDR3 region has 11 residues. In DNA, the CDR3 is TGTGCCAGCAGTCCACGGACAGGGGTGTTTTTT. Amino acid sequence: CASSPRTGVFF.

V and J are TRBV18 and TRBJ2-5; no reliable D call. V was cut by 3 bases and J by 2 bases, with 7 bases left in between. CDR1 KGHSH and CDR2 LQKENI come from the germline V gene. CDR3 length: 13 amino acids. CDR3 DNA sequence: TGTGCCAGCTCACCGCAGGTGCAAGAGACCCAGTACTTC. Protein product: CASSPQVQETQYF.

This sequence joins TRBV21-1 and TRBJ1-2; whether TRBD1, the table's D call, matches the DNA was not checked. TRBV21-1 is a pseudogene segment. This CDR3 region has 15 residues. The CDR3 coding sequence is TGTGCCAGCAGCAAATGGGGACGCACAGGGCCTGGCTACACCTTC. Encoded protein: CASSKWGRTGPGYTF.

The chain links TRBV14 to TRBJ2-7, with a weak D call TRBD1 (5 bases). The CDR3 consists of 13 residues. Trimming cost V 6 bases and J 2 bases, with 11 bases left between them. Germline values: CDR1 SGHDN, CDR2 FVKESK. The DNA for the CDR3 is TGTGCCAGCAGAGGACAATCGACCTACGAGCAGTACTTC. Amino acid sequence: CASRGQSTYEQYF.

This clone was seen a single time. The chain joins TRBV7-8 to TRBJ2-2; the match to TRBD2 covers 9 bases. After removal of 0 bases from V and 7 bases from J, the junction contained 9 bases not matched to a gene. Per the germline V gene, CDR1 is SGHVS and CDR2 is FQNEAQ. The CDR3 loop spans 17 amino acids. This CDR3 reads CASSLAPSGGPGGELFF. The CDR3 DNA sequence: TGTGCCAGCAGCTTAGCGCCCAGCGGGGGGCCTGGCGGGGAGCTGTTTTTT.

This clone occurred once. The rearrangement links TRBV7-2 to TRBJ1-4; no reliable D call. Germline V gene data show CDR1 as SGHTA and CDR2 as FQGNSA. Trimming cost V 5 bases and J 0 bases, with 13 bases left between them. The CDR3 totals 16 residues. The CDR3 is CASSQDGTATNEKLFF. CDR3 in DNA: TGTGCCAGCAGCCAGGATGGTACGGCAACTAATGAAAAACTGTTTTTT.

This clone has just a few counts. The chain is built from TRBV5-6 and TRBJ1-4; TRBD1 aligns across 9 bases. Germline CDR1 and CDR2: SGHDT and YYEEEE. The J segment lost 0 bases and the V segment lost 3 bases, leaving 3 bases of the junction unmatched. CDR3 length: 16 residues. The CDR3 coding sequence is TGTGCCAGCAGCTGGGGGACAGGGACAACTAATGAAAAACTGTTTTTT. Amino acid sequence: CASSWGTGTTNEKLFF.

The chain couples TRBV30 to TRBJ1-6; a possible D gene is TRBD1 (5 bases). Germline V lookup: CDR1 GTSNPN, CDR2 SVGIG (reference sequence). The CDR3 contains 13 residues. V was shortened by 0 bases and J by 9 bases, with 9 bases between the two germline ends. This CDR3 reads CAWSVQGGSPLHF. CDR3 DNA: TGTGCCTGGAGTGTTCAGGGTGGTTCACCCCTCCACTTT.